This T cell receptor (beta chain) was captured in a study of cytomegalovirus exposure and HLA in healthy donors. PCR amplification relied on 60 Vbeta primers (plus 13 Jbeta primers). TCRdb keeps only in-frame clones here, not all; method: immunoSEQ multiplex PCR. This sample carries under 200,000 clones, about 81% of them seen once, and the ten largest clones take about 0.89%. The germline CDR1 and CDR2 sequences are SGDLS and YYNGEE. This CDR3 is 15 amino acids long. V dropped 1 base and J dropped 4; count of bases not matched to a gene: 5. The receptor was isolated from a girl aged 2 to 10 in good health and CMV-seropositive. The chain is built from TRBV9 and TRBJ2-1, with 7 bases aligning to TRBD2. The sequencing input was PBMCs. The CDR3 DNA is TGTGCCAGCAGCGTATCAACTAGCGAGTACAATGAGCAGTTCTTC. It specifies CASSVSTSEYNEQFF.